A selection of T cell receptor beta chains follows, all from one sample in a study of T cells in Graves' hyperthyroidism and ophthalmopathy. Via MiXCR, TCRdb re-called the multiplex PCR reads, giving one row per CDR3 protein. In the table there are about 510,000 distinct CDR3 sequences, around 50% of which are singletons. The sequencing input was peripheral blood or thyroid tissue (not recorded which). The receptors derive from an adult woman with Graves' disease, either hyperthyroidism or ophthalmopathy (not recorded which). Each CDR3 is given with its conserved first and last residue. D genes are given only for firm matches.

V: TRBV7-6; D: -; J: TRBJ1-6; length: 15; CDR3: CASSLDQTDNSPLHF
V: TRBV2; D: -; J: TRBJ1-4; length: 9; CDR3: CASSEEQGF
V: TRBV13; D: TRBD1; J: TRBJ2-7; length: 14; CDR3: CASSLTGQVYEQYF
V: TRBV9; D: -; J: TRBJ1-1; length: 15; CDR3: CASSVGGGGNTEAFF
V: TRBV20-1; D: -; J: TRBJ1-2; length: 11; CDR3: CSATWGMGYTF
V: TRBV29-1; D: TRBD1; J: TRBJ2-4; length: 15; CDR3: CSVDSGQERGNIQYF
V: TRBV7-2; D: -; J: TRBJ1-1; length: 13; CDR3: CASRPDPRTEAFF
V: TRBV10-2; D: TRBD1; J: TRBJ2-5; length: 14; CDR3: CASSERTGVETQYF
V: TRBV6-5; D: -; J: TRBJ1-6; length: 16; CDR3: CASSLKGLTSRSPLHF
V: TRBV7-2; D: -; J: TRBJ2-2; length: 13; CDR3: CASSLVNVGELFF
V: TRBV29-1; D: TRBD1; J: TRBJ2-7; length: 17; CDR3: CSVEDRSGQGFSYEQYF
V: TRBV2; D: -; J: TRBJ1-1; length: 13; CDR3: CASSEGRLIGAFF
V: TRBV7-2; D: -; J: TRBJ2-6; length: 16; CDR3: CASSSRMSSGANVLTF
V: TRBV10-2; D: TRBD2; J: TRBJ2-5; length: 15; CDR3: CASSDVETSGETQYF
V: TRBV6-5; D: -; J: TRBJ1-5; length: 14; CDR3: CASSVTGTNQPQHF
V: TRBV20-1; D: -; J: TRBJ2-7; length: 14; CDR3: CSGRKGGGRFGQYF
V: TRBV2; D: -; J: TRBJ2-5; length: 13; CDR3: CASTPAYQETQYF
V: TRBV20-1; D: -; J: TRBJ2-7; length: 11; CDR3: CSAWTSYEQYF
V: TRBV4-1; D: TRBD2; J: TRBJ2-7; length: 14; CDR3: CASSREGGSDEQYF
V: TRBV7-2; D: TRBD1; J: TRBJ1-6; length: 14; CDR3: CASSLTGVGSPLHF
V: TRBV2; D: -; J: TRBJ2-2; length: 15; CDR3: CASSDQTPGTGELFF
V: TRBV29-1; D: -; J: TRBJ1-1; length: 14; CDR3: CSVEGGTGGTEAFF
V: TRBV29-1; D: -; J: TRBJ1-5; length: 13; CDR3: CSVTEGGNQPQHF
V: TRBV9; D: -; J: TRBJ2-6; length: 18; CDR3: CASSVRKLGSSGANVLTF
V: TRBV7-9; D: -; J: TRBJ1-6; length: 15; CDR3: CASSAPGRNNSPLHF
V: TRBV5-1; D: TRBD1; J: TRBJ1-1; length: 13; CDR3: CASSRQGTDEAFF
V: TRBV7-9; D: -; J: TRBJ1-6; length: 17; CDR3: CASSLGAARTDNSPLHF
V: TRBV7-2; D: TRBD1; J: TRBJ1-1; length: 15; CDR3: CASSPTRVRGTEAFF
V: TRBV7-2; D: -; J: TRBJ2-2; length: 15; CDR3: CASSPRGPGPGELFF
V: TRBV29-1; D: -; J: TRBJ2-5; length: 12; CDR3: CSVEGGYETQYF
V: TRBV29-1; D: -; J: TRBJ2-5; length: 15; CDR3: CSSLSRRGYQETQYF
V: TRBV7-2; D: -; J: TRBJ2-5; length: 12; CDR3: CASSPLAAFQYF
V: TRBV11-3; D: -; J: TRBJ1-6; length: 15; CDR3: CASSQDEGRGSPLHF
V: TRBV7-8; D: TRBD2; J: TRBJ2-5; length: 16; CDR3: CASSQRGGGALETQYF
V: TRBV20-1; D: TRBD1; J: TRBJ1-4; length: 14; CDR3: CSASSVGTGEKLFF